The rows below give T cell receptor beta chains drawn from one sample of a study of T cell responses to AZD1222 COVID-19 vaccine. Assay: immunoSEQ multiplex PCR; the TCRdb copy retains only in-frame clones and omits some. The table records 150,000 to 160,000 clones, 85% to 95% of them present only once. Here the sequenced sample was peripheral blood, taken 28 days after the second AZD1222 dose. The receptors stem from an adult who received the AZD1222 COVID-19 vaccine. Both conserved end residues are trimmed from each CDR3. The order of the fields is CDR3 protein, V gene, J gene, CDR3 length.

ATPWVGGNSPLH	TRBV6-5	TRBJ1-6	12
ASSQGQGFYGYT	TRBV5-1	TRBJ1-2	12
ASSRGGGNQPQH	TRBV18	TRBJ1-5	12
ASSTAYEQY	TRBV19	TRBJ2-7	9
ASFDRGPHNEQF	TRBV10-2	TRBJ2-1	12
ASSQGIGPDPYGYT	TRBV4-1	TRBJ1-2	14
ASSERDRFLNTEAF	TRBV2	TRBJ1-1	14
ASSPDRGRGGYT	TRBV18	TRBJ1-2	12
ASSSDRELYGYT	TRBV2	TRBJ1-2	12
ASSFLRNTEAF	TRBV11-3	TRBJ1-1	11
ATSEQKGTPGIYGYT	TRBV24-1	TRBJ1-2	15
ASSEDPSGINEQF	TRBV6-4	TRBJ2-1	13
ASSLVGTSGYEQY	TRBV5-1	TRBJ2-7	13
ASSTTFGNTEAF	TRBV18	TRBJ1-1	12
SASSRMSSYNEQF	TRBV20-1	TRBJ2-1	13
ASSAQLWAGDIQY	TRBV19	TRBJ2-4	13
ASSPVGDTQY	TRBV7-9	TRBJ2-3	10
ASSTGFRTYEQY	TRBV28	TRBJ2-7	12
ASSPSSGRTASTDTQY	TRBV7-9	TRBJ2-3	16
ASSYDYGTQY	TRBV6-5	TRBJ2-5	10
SARKMNTGELF	TRBV29-1	TRBJ2-2	11
ASSHGTGTNYGYT	TRBV4-1	TRBJ1-2	13
ASSESRDSLNEKLF	TRBV11-2	TRBJ1-4	14
ASSPPSVPYEQY	TRBV18	TRBJ2-7	12
ASSQGSVGSYGYT	TRBV3-1/TRBV3-2	TRBJ1-2	13
ASSLVVRAGTGELF	TRBV11-1	TRBJ2-2	14
SGHLNTEAF	TRBV20-1	TRBJ1-1	9
ASSYGTGEFGYT	TRBV6-6	TRBJ1-2	12
ASSQSDRNGYT	TRBV6-5	TRBJ1-2	11
ASSLGVGQNQPQH	TRBV7-9	TRBJ1-5	13
ASSDGPNRVAVYGYT	TRBV18	TRBJ1-2	15
SASAGTGFGYT	TRBV20-1	TRBJ1-2	11
ASSGERLGTDTQY	TRBV14	TRBJ2-3	13
ASSLDGLGSYNSPLH	TRBV5-1	TRBJ1-6	15
ASSLVQGSDNSPLH	TRBV5-1	TRBJ1-6	14
ASRPRDRENEKLF	TRBV28	TRBJ1-4	13
ASSLLAGVGYEQY	TRBV7-2	TRBJ2-7	13
ASFVRANTEAF	TRBV19	TRBJ1-1	11
ASSDREDGYT	TRBV2	TRBJ1-2	10
AWSTGLLNTEAF	TRBV30	TRBJ1-1	12
ASSSARLNTEAF	TRBV6-5	TRBJ1-1	12
ASRPSGGNTIY	TRBV12-3/TRBV12-4	TRBJ1-3	11
ASSCTGGFYEQY	TRBV6-5	TRBJ2-7	12
ASSLGTSGSSVDEQF	TRBV5-1	TRBJ2-1	15
AWIGALGGHSPLH	TRBV30	TRBJ1-6	13